The entry below describes one T cell receptor beta chain. The antigen is not known. This record comes from a study of T-cell reconstitution after alpha-beta-depleted transplantation in children. Preparation of the TCRbeta library was carried out with unique molecular identifiers. Each CDR3 protein gets one entry after TCRdb re-called the PCR reads with MiXCR. This table has 500,000 or so distinct CDR3 sequences, more than 9.5% appearing once. Whole-study results and caveats: Approximately two months post-transplant, alpha-beta T cells reportedly originated from several hundred expanded graft clones. Newly made T cells mostly supplied T-cell counts and diversity one year after transplant. Surviving thymic progenitors and recipient T cells were the source of high TCRbeta diversity at day 60 in some patients.

This CDR3 contains 15 residues. The V and J ends lost 7 bases and 0 bases respectively, with 10 bases between them. Germline CDR1 reads MDHEN; CDR2 reads SYDVKM. Sequenced material: PBMCs, mostly from graft donor cells, taken 180 days after TCRalphabeta/CD19-depleted stem cell transplant. The clonotype originates from a female patient aged 2 to 10 who had a stem cell transplant for aplastic anemia, so the T cells may come from the graft donor. This rearrangement joins TRBV28 to TRBJ2-6; TRBD2 is a possible D gene (5 bases). The CDR3 loop is CASIKGSSGANVLTF. CDR3 nucleotide sequence: TGTGCCAGCATCAAAGGGAGCTCTGGGGCCAACGTCCTGACTTTC. The full variable domain, rest sourced from reference TRBV28 and TRBJ2-6, is DVKVTQSSRYLVKRTGEKVFLECVQDMDHENMFWYRQDPGLGLRLIYFSYDVKMKEKGDIPEGYSVSREKKERFSLILESASTNQTSMYLCASIKGSSGANVLTFGAGSRLTVL.